This T cell receptor (beta chain) emerged from a study of shared clonotypes between healthy human individuals (dated by TCRdb to the early 2020s). Regarding the research as a whole: Three men and a couple of women, aged 18 to 49 years, made up the cohort. Each donor's leukapheresis produced roughly between roughly 0.9 and 9 billion PBMCs. For each donor, three plates each were used for CD4 naive and CD4 memory, two plates were used for CD8 naive, and one plate was used for CD8 memory. To estimate repertoire size and how much clonotypes are shared between individuals, the study performed deep sequencing of blood TCR repertoires from a few healthy adults. Different laboratories and diverse techniques were used to prepare libraries and sequence TCR repertoires, to increase sequencing depth and limit assay-specific biases.

TCR CDR3 regions were amplified from genomic DNA by multiplex PCR using the deep immunoSEQ assay. Extracted genomic DNA from each cell subset was spread evenly across all wells of several immunoSEQ 96-well plates, with each plate serving as a replicate. For sorted subsets, about 200 ng genomic DNA, equal to tens of thousands of T cell genomes, was loaded into each replicate PCR. Purified libraries were quantified with a Qubit 3.0 fluorometer, sized on a Bioanalyzer 2100, and re-quantified with the KAPA Library Quantification kit. Every immunoSEQ 96-well plate was sequenced on a separate single-read 150-cycle Illumina NextSeq 550 flow cell. Regarding the original processing steps: Because only junctional sequences without quality scores were contained in the immunoSEQ output, filtering matching that applied to full-length reads could not be performed. To assign V/J genes and CDR3, sequences were annotated against IMGT germline references using PyIR, a Python wrapper for IgBLAST v1.9. Reads with weak V/J assignments (E-value above 1e-6), missing CDR3, stop codons, out-of-frame junctions, or ambiguous translated residues were removed. V3J clonotypes were defined as sequences sharing an identical inferred V gene, J gene, and CDR3 amino acid sequence. The percentage overlap between two repertoires was calculated by dividing the number of shared unique clonotypes by the size of the smaller repertoire. Richness of each repertoire was evaluated using RTK rarefaction, the Chao1 estimator, and Recon v2.1 estimates of unobserved clonotypes. Generation probabilities for all TCRbeta clonotypes obtained by the gDNA method from a handful of donors were computed using OLGA. TCRdb provides this immuneACCESS table in a form limited to in-frame rearrangements. Some clones are lacking; in checked studies, under half of them reflect an unresolved V gene, and why the rest are absent is not known. The V and J calls and the clone size are those of that table, but D and trimming were determined from the DNA. The sample profile shows millions of clones; 85% to 95% of them were found once. 0.85% to 1.2% of the sample goes to the ten largest clones.

The CDR3 starts with the cysteine, ends with the phenylalanine, and has 15 residues. Only the CDR3 region is kept as DNA, spanning 45 bases read in frame from base 1. According to the germline V gene, CDR1 reads MGHRA and CDR2 reads YSYEKL. The V end gives up 3 bases and the J end 7 bases, leaving 9 bases in the junction not matched to a gene. CD8 naive samples consisted of CD45RO-negative cells that were positively selected for CCR7, yielding a CD45RA+CCR7+ population without TemRA cells. Healthy HIV-negative adults with no recently reported acute infections or vaccinations were included as donors. All donors were Caucasian adults living in Nashville, Tennessee, USA. Blood was obtained by leukapheresis, after which PBMCs were separated by Ficoll-Histopaque density gradient centrifugation and cryopreserved in liquid nitrogen vapor phase. Analytical flow cytometry was used to check the purity and quantity of each magnetically sorted T cell population. Genomic DNA was isolated from each sorted fraction and quantified by UV absorbance on a Nanodrop 2000c.

On the study overall, not on this receptor specifically: Sampling was restricted to blood, and TCR repertoires in tissue are likely to differ from TCR repertoires in blood. Because the study included a small number of donors, the genetic and exposure-history diversity represented was limited. Compared with non-shared clonotypes, clonotypes shared by all four sorted-subset donors had higher generation probabilities. About 5% of naive CD4, 3.5% of naive CD8, approximately 2.2% of memory CD4, and 0.35% to 0.4% of memory CD8 clonotypes were shared across four donors. Pairwise subsampling indicated that sequencing depth was expected to affect the degree of clonotype sharing among donors. Estimated clonotype richness was generally larger for naive than for memory subsets. Even with the large sequencing depth, rarefaction of the sorted-subset datasets indicated that sequencing was incomplete.

In regard to this clone: There is no known antigen for this receptor. Nothing much larger sits one base from this clone, and base qualities are not available.

The specimen sequenced was naive CD8+ T cells sorted from blood. Sample cell subset or site, as interpreted from the label and publication: CD45RA+CCR7+. The chain couples TRBV4-1 to TRBJ2-7; the central 10 bases match TRBD1. This TCR derives from a man aged 18 to 30 in good health. The base sequence is TGCGCCAGCAGCCAGACCGGGACAGGGGACTTTGAGCAGTACTTC. Protein translation: CASSQTGTGDFEQYF.